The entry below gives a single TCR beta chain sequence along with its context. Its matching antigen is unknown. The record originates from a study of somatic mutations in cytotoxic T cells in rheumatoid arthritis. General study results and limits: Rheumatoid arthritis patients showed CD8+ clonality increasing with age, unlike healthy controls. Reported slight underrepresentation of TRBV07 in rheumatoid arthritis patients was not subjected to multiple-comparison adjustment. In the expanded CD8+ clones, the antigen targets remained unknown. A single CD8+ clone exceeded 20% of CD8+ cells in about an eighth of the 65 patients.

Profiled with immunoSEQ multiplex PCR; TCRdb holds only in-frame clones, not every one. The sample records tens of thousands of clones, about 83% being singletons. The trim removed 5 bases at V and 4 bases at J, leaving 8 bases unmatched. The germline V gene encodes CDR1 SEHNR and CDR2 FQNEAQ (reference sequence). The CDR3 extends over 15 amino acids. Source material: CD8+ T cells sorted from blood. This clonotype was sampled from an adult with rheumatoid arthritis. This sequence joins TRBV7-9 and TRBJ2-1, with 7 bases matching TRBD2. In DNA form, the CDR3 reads TGTGCCAGCAGCCAGACCGGGGGGATATACAATGAGCAGTTCTTC. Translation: CASSQTGGIYNEQFF.